Below are 31 T cell receptor beta chains sequenced from a single sample in a study of HIV-infected patients and healthy controls. TCRdb reanalysed the 5' RACE reads using MiXCR and keeps one entry per CDR3 protein. The sample records approximately 67,000 distinct CDR3 sequences, about a sixth being singletons. The sample was CD4+ T cells from blood. Receptor source: a human donor in good health.

The gene calls are TRBV14 and TRBJ2-2; D may be TRBD1 or TRBD2 (5 bases each). The V and J ends lost 2 bases and 5 bases respectively, with 9 bases between them. Germline V gene sequence: CDR1 SGHDN, CDR2 FVKESK. This CDR3 region has 14 residues. CDR3 DNA sequence: TGTGCCAGCAGCCAAATCAGGGAGACCGGGGAGCTGTTTTTT. Its protein is CASSQIRETGELFF. The full variable domain, its missing parts supplied by reference TRBV14 and TRBJ2-2, is EAGVTQFPSHSVIEKGQTVTLRCDPISGHDNLYWYRRVMGKEIKFLLHFVKESKQDESGMPNNRFLAERTGGTYSTLKVQPAELEDSGVYFCASSQIRETGELFFGEGSRLTVL.

This clonotype has a count of ten or more. The chain employs TRBV6-6 and TRBJ2-5; no clear D gene. The CDR3 length is 13 residues. The germline V gene has CDR1 MNHNY and CDR2 SVGAGI (reference sequence). V was shortened by 2 bases and J by 4 bases, with 8 bases between the two germline ends. CDR3 residues: CASSYVGAETQYF. The DNA for the CDR3 is TGTGCCAGCAGTTACGTCGGTGCAGAGACCCAGTACTTC.

This clonotype appeared a few times. The chain links TRBV5-1 to TRBJ1-5; no clear D. The CDR3 is 13 amino acids. Germline V CDR1 and CDR2: SGHRS, YFSETQ. V shed 4 bases and J shed 4 bases, with 9 bases lying between them. This CDR3 reads CASSPDTNQPQHF. In DNA form, the CDR3 reads TGCGCCAGCAGCCCCGACACAAATCAGCCCCAGCATTTT.

This clonotype has only a few counts. The chain carries TRBV20-1 and TRBJ1-5; a possible D gene is TRBD1 (6 bases). Germline loops: CDR1 DFQATT, CDR2 SNEGSKA (reference sequence). V was shortened by 3 bases and J by 6 bases, with 15 bases between the two germline ends. There are 14 residues in the CDR3. CDR3 sequence (DNA): TGCAGTGCTAGTGCAGGGGCCGGGTTTCAGCCCCAGCATTTT. This gives the protein CSASAGAGFQPQHF.

The V call is TRBV16, the J call TRBJ1-4, with D perhaps matching TRBD1 (5 bases). Between the trimmed V and J ends, which lost 2 bases and 0 bases, there was a span of 7 bases. Germline CDR1 and CDR2: KGHSY and FQNENV. CDR3 length: 15 residues. CDR3: CASSQQGATNEKLFF. DNA of the CDR3: TGTGCCAGCAGCCAACAGGGCGCAACTAATGAAAAACTGTTTTTT. Filled out from reference TRBV16 and TRBJ1-4, the complete variable domain reads GEEVAQTPKHLVRGEGQKAKLYCAPIKGHSYVFWYQQVLKNEFKFLISFQNENVFDETGMPKERFSAKCLPNSPCSLEIQATKLEDSAVYFCASSQQGATNEKLFFGSGTQLSVL.

The genes are TRBV19 and TRBJ2-1; no clear D gene. Germline CDR1 reads LNHDA; CDR2 reads SQIVND (reference sequence). The V end lost 5 bases, the J end lost 6 bases, and 14 bases lay between the germline ends. The CDR3 loop spans 14 amino acids. The CDR3 DNA follows: TGTGCCAGTAGTGGTACCCCAAAGCGCAATGAGCAGTTCTTC. Residues: CASSGTPKRNEQFF.

The chain is built from TRBV18 and TRBJ1-6; no definite D call. Trimming removed 5 bases from V and 0 bases from J, with 11 bases in between. This CDR3 spans 16 amino acids. Germline CDR1 KGHSH, CDR2 LQKENI. In DNA form, the CDR3 reads TGTGCCAGCTCAACAGACAAGAGCTCCTATAATTCACCCCTCCACTTT. Protein: CASSTDKSSYNSPLHF. Based on the CDR3 plus reference TRBV18 and TRBJ1-6, the full variable domain is NAGVMQNPRHLVRRRGQEARLRCSPMKGHSHVYWYRQLPEEGLKFMVYLQKENIIDESGMPKERFSAEFPKEGPSILRIQQVVRGDSAAYFCASSTDKSSYNSPLHFGNGTRLTVT.

This clonotype was observed many times. The chain carries TRBV2 and TRBJ1-5; 7 nucleotides agree with TRBD1. This CDR3 contains 17 residues. Trimming removed 6 bases from V and 3 bases from J; junction bases left unmatched: 14. Germline CDR1 SNHLY, CDR2 FYNNEI. CDR3 in amino acids: CASRSGGGSYPNQPQHF. CDR3 coding DNA: TGTGCCAGCAGAAGTGGAGGGGGCAGTTACCCCAATCAGCCCCAGCATTTT.

This clonotype was observed many times. CDR3 sequence reads: CSARALRRGDQPQHF. CDR3 bases: TGCAGTGCTAGAGCCTTACGGAGGGGAGATCAGCCCCAGCATTTT. This chain joins TRBV20-1 and TRBJ1-5; weak D call: TRBD1 (5 bases). The length of the CDR3 is 15 residues. Per the germline V gene, CDR1 is DFQATT and CDR2 is SNEGSKA (reference sequence). Trimming took 1 base from V and 5 from J, leaving 15 bases between them.

This clonotype was seen at least ten times. The V and J genes are TRBV19 and TRBJ1-5, with TRBD1 identical over 8 bases. Per germline, CDR1 LNHDA and CDR2 SQIVND (reference sequence). This CDR3 is built from 14 residues. The V and J ends lost 6 bases and 4 bases, in that order; junction bases with no gene match: 5. The CDR3 protein is CASRFRGPNQPQHF. In DNA form, the CDR3 reads TGTGCCAGTAGGTTCAGGGGGCCAAATCAGCCCCAGCATTTT.

The CDR3 sequence is CSVRSSGANVLTF. The CDR3 DNA reads TGCAGCGTTCGGTCCTCTGGGGCCAACGTCCTGACTTTC. This chain joins TRBV29-1 and TRBJ2-6; no clear D. V shed 5 bases and J shed 0 bases, with 5 bases lying between them. The CDR3 contains 13 residues. Germline values: CDR1 SQVTM, CDR2 ANQGSEA. The full variable domain, its missing parts supplied by reference TRBV29-1 and TRBJ2-6, is SAVISQKPSRDICQRGTSLTIQCQVDSQVTMMFWYRQQPGQSLTLIATANQGSEATYESGFVIDKFPISRPNLTFSTLTVSNMSPEDSSIYLCSVRSSGANVLTFGAGSRLTVL.

This clonotype was seen at least ten times. The rearrangement joins TRBV5-1 to TRBJ2-1; the D gene could be TRBD1 or TRBD2 (10 bases each). CDR3 length equals 17 residues. V gave up 4 bases and J gave up 8 bases, with 25 bases separating them. Germline assignment: CDR1 SGHRS and CDR2 YFSETQ. In DNA, the CDR3 is TGCGCCAGCAGCGGAGGACAGGGGGGACTAGCGACCGATGAGCAGTTCTTC. Amino acid sequence: CASSGGQGGLATDEQFF.

This clonotype was detected ten times or more. The J gene is TRBJ2-3, the V gene TRBV19, with TRBD2 matching over 10 bases. Trimming took 4 bases from V and 3 from J; bases not matched to a gene: 4. The V gene's germline CDR1 is LNHDA and CDR2 SQIVND (reference sequence). The CDR3 is 15 amino acids. This chain's CDR3 is CASSTLLAGTDTQYF. The CDR3, as DNA: TGTGCCAGTAGTACCCTACTAGCGGGGACAGATACGCAGTATTTT.

This clonotype was found a few times. The chain uses TRBV11-2 and TRBJ2-5; a possible D gene is TRBD1 (6 bases). The CDR3 loop spans 14 amino acids. The V end was cut by 4 bases, the J end by 8 bases, with 17 bases between. From germline, CDR1 is SGHAT and CDR2 FQNNGV. CDR3 sequence reads: CASSSVLGAVTQYF. CDR3 bases: TGTGCCAGCAGCTCGGTACTGGGGGCAGTAACCCAGTACTTC. Supplemented by reference TRBV11-2 and TRBJ2-5, the full variable domain reads EAGVAQSPRYKIIEKRQSVAFWCNPISGHATLYWYQQILGQGPKLLIQFQNNGVVDDSQLPKDRFSAERLKGVDSTLKIQPAKLEDSAVYLCASSSVLGAVTQYFGPGTRLLVL.

V is TRBV12-3 or TRBV12-4 and J is TRBJ1-6; 7 nucleotides match TRBD1. J was trimmed by 9 bases and V by 2 bases; bases with no gene match: 7. This CDR3 comprises 15 residues. CDR3 amino acids: CASSLKAGGVSPLHF. Written as DNA, the CDR3 is TGTGCCAGCAGTTTAAAGGCAGGGGGAGTTTCACCCCTCCACTTT.

This sequence joins TRBV18 and TRBJ1-5; D remains unclear. Deletions cut 1 base from V and 3 bases from J, with 7 bases between. Germline V gives CDR1 KGHSH, CDR2 LQKENI. CDR3 length: 14 amino acids. The CDR3, as DNA: TGTGCCAGCTCACCACTTGACACCAATCAGCCCCAGCATTTT. Residues: CASSPLDTNQPQHF.

This clonotype was detected ten times or more. The chain has TRBV20-1 and TRBJ2-5; 10 bases map to TRBD2. V lost 6 bases to trimming and J lost 1 base; unmatched junction nucleotides: 11. Per the germline V gene, CDR1 is DFQATT and CDR2 is SNEGSKA (reference sequence). CDR3 length equals 16 residues. In DNA, the CDR3 is TGCAGTGCCATAATAGCGGGAGGCCCGACCCAAGAGACCCAGTACTTC. This codes for CSAIIAGGPTQETQYF.

Only a few counts were recorded for this clonotype. This sequence joins TRBV29-1 and TRBJ2-3; D not certain. The CDR3 consists of 12 residues. Germline V gene sequence: CDR1 SQVTM, CDR2 ANQGSEA. V lost 5 bases, J lost 2 bases, and 8 bases lay in between. The CDR3 loop is CSVIVVTDTQYF. The CDR3 DNA follows: TGCAGCGTTATCGTGGTCACAGATACGCAGTATTTT.

This clonotype has at least ten counts. V is TRBV2 and J is TRBJ1-6; D is undetermined. V lost 2 bases and J lost 14, with 19 bases in between. Per the germline V gene, CDR1 is SNHLY and CDR2 is FYNNEI. The CDR3 is 15 amino acids. The CDR3 region is CASSESARLLTALHF. CDR3 in DNA: TGTGCCAGCAGTGAATCGGCACGCCTTCTGACGGCCCTCCACTTT.

CDR3 in amino acids: CASSFRPTIEQFF. CDR3 nucleotides: TGTGCCAGCAGCTTCCGACCGACTATTGAGCAGTTCTTC. J is TRBJ2-1 and V is TRBV11-2; the D gene is possibly TRBD2 (5 bases). The CDR3 consists of 13 residues. The germline gives CDR1 SGHAT, CDR2 FQNNGV. The V end was cut by 3 bases, the J end by 9 bases, with 12 bases between.

This clonotype came up a few times. DNA for the CDR3: TGTGCCAGCAGCACGGACAGGGACAATGAGCAGTTCTTC. This codes for CASSTDRDNEQFF. The chain joins TRBV7-3 to TRBJ2-1; TRBD1 aligns across 8 bases. Trimming removed 5 bases from V and 5 bases from J; junction bases left unmatched: 2. Germline assignment: CDR1 SGHTA and CDR2 FQGTGA. The length of the CDR3 is 13 residues.

The table lists this clonotype with a few counts. The V call is TRBV7-3, the J call TRBJ2-1; no clear D. The CDR3 totals 13 residues. Germline assignment: CDR1 SGHTA and CDR2 FQGTGA. Trimming took 0 bases from V and 7 from J, leaving 7 bases between them. The CDR3 DNA is TGTGCCAGCAGCTTAACCTCGAAAAATGAGCAGTTCTTC. Protein product: CASSLTSKNEQFF. The full variable domain, its missing parts supplied by reference TRBV7-3 and TRBJ2-1, is GAGVSQTPSNKVTEKGKYVELRCDPISGHTALYWYRQSLGQGPEFLIYFQGTGAADDSGLPNDRFFAVRPEGSVSTLKIQRTERGDSAVYLCASSLTSKNEQFFGPGTRLTVL.

This clonotype was found a few times. The CDR3 protein is CATSNTGGSYNEQFF. The CDR3, as DNA: TGTGCCACCAGTAATACAGGGGGATCCTACAATGAGCAGTTCTTC. The chain carries TRBV24-1 and TRBJ2-1; TRBD1 agrees at 8 bases. The germline V gene encodes CDR1 KGHDR and CDR2 SFDVKD. The CDR3 runs 15 residues. Trimming at V came to 6 bases and at J to 1 base, leaving 4 bases not matched to a gene.

J is TRBJ2-7 and V is TRBV7-9; 11 bases map to TRBD2. The CDR3 consists of 17 residues. The trim removed 4 bases at V and 2 bases at J, leaving 10 bases unmatched. The germline V gene has CDR1 SEHNR and CDR2 FQNEAQ (reference sequence). The CDR3 DNA follows: TGTGCCAGCAGCTCCGAGAGGTTACTAGCGGGAGCCTACGAGCAGTACTTC. It is translated as CASSSERLLAGAYEQYF.

The chain recombines TRBV28 with TRBJ2-5; 7 bases match TRBD1. Looked up from germline, CDR1 is MDHEN and CDR2 is SYDVKM. The trim removed 3 bases at V and 2 bases at J, leaving 3 bases unmatched. The CDR3 covers 14 residues. CDR3 sequence (DNA): TGTGCCAGCAGTTTTGGGACAGCGCAAGAGACCCAGTACTTC. It is translated as CASSFGTAQETQYF. The entire variable domain, with the rest obtained from reference TRBV28 and TRBJ2-5, is as follows: DVKVTQSSRYLVKRTGEKVFLECVQDMDHENMFWYRQDPGLGLRLIYFSYDVKMKEKGDIPEGYSVSREKKERFSLILESASTNQTSMYLCASSFGTAQETQYFGPGTRLLVL.

The table lists this clonotype with many counts. V is TRBV20-1 and J is TRBJ2-3; D is unresolved. The CDR3 extends over 11 amino acids. With 2 bases removed from V and 4 bases from J, the gap between germline ends came to 4 bases. The V gene's germline CDR1 is DFQATT and CDR2 SNEGSKA (reference sequence). For the CDR3, the DNA is TGCAGTGCTAGAACTGCAGATACGCAGTATTTT. Translation: CSARTADTQYF.

This clonotype has more than one count but fewer than ten. This chain links TRBV5-1 with TRBJ1-4; D remains ambiguous. Trimming shortened V by 1 base and J by 3 bases, and 10 bases separated the two germline ends. This CDR3 has 15 residues. Per the germline V gene, CDR1 is SGHRS and CDR2 is YFSETQ. The CDR3 sequence is CASSLSDGPNEKLFF. The CDR3 region has the DNA TGCGCCAGCAGCTTGTCGGACGGCCCTAATGAAAAACTGTTTTTT.

V and J are TRBV19 and TRBJ1-2, with 8 bases fitting TRBD1. The length of the CDR3 is 16 residues. CDR1 and CDR2 from the germline V gene are LNHDA and SQIVND (reference sequence). Germline trimming cut 2 bases from V and 10 bases from J; bases unmatched to any gene: 15. CDR3 loop: CASSIKMGQALLNYTF. The CDR3 nucleotides are TGTGCCAGTAGTATAAAGATGGGACAGGCTTTATTGAACTACACCTTC.

The rearrangement joins TRBV6-2 or TRBV6-3 to TRBJ2-1; maybe TRBD2 (6 bases). Germline values: CDR1 MNHEY, CDR2 SVGEGT. This CDR3 is 16 amino acids long. V dropped 8 bases and J dropped 5 bases, with 22 bases sitting between them. The CDR3 region is CASSTRRGGLDNEQFF. The CDR3 DNA sequence: TGTGCCAGCTCTACCAGGCGGGGCGGGCTGGACAATGAGCAGTTCTTC.

J is TRBJ1-2 and V is TRBV2, with no clear D. Germline CDR1 and CDR2: SNHLY and FYNNEI. This CDR3 spans 15 amino acids. Trimming removed 3 bases from V and 9 bases from J, with 20 bases in between. CDR3 loop: CASSEETVVVGSYTF. For the CDR3, the DNA is TGTGCCAGCAGTGAGGAAACAGTGGTGGTTGGGAGCTACACCTTC. The full variable domain, its missing parts supplied by reference TRBV2 and TRBJ1-2, is EPEVTQTPSHQVTQMGQEVILRCVPISNHLYFYWYRQILGQKVEFLVSFYNNEISEKSEIFDDQFSVERPDGSNFTLKIRSTKLEDSAMYFCASSEETVVVGSYTFGSGTRLTVV.

This clonotype was observed a handful of times. This chain uses TRBV19 with TRBJ2-2; possibly TRBD2 for D (6 bases). CDR1 is LNHDA and CDR2 is SQIVND in the germline V gene (reference sequence). This CDR3 contains 16 residues. Trimming pared 4 bases from V and 4 bases from J, leaving 16 bases between. CDR3 amino acids: CASSTGNPGLTGELFF. The CDR3 bases are TGTGCCAGTAGTACTGGGAACCCGGGACTCACCGGGGAGCTGTTTTTT.